This T cell receptor beta chain comes out of a study of T cell changes during pregnancy in multiple sclerosis (dated by TCRdb to 2018 to 2020). Regarding the study in general: Changes in the T cell repertoire over the course of pregnancy were examined in this study in women with multiple sclerosis.

This clone appeared once. Its binding antigen is unknown. Base qualities are missing; no much larger clone stands one base away. The library was prepared using the immunoSEQ multiplex PCR assay. As stored in TCRdb, this immuneACCESS dataset retains in-frame rearrangements with V and J assigned. A fraction of the clones does not appear; measured against another copy, unresolved V genes explain less than half of the discrepancy, and the remainder lacks a known reason. This sample is represented by 11,000 or so clones; about 94% of them were singletons. Of the sample, 0.29% is held by the ten largest clones. This specimen consisted of CD4+ T cells from peripheral blood mononuclear cells, obtained before pregnancy. This clonotype originated in a female donor with multiple sclerosis, enrolled in a pregnancy study.

The CDR3 reads CASSLNVGQPQHF. The sequenced DNA: TGTGCCAGCAGCTTAAATGTCGGTCAGCCCCAGCATTTT. Here the chain combines TRBV7-3 and TRBJ1-5, with the D gene not confidently named. From the germline V gene, CDR1 is SGHTA and CDR2 is FQGTGA. The V and J ends are trimmed by 1 base and 6 bases, leaving 7 bases between them. There are 13 amino acids in the CDR3, from cysteine to phenylalanine inclusive. Only the CDR3 DNA is retained, 39 bases long and in frame from the first base.